What follows are 9 T cell receptor beta chains derived from one specimen sequenced in a study of identical twins. Using its own MiXCR run on the 5' RACE reads, TCRdb lists one record per CDR3 protein. Of more than 600,000 distinct CDR3 sequences listed, around a sixth are singletons. These data were likewise used in another study, on T cells expressing NK-cell markers.

What was sequenced was PBMCs. The source is a woman under 30 in good health.

The chain combines TRBV10-3 with TRBJ2-1, with TRBD2 matching 15 bases. V gave up 10 bases and J gave up 13 bases; unmatched junction bases: 8. From germline, CDR1 is ENHRY and CDR2 SYGVKD. This CDR3 has 13 residues. CDR3 nucleotides: TGTGCCACCGGACTAGCGGGGGGGCCTAGACAGTTCTTC. It translates to CATGLAGGPRQFF.

The chain joins TRBV7-9 to TRBJ2-1; D is perhaps TRBD1 (5 bases). CDR3 length: 15 residues. Trimming stripped 4 bases from V and 8 bases from J, with 18 bases between. Germline V CDR1 and CDR2: SEHNR, FQNEAQ (reference sequence). The CDR3 is CASSWETGFYYEQFF. The DNA for the CDR3 is TGTGCCAGCAGCTGGGAAACAGGCTTTTACTATGAGCAGTTCTTC.

This clonotype has a handful of counts. The chain employs TRBV6-2 or TRBV6-3 and TRBJ2-7; D call uncertain. The CDR3 consists of 13 residues. Between the trimmed V and J ends, which lost 7 bases and 3 bases, there was a span of 13 bases. CDR1 is MNHEY, CDR2 SVGEGT, per germline. CDR3 nucleotide sequence: TGTGCCAGCACGACTTACAGACTCTACGAGCAGTACTTC. Amino acid sequence: CASTTYRLYEQYF.

The CDR3 is CASSFAGRETQYF. CDR3 nucleotides: TGTGCCAGCAGTTTCGCAGGGAGGGAGACCCAGTACTTC. The chain carries TRBV12-3 or TRBV12-4 and TRBJ2-5; D is possibly TRBD2 (6 bases). The CDR3 is 13 residues long. Trimming cost V 3 bases and J 5 bases, with 10 bases left between them.

This sequence joins TRBV18 and TRBJ2-3; no clear D. CDR1 and CDR2 from the germline V gene are KGHSH and LQKENI. The length of the CDR3 is 14 residues. The ends were cut back, 6 bases at V and 0 bases at J, with 10 bases in the middle. The CDR3 DNA reads TGTGCCAGCTCGGAAAAAGCCAGCACAGATACGCAGTATTTT. Protein: CASSEKASTDTQYF.

This clonotype was observed once. The V and J genes are TRBV18 and TRBJ2-2, with TRBD1 identical over 7 bases. The germline CDR1 and CDR2 sequences are KGHSH and LQKENI. This CDR3 has 17 residues. Trimming cost V 0 bases and J 1 base; bases outside gene matches: 5. The CDR3 spells CASSPPEWTGNTGELFF. DNA for the CDR3: TGTGCCAGCTCACCACCGGAGTGGACAGGGAACACCGGGGAGCTGTTTTTT.

This clonotype came up many times. The rearrangement joins TRBV15 to TRBJ2-2; either TRBD1 or TRBD2 may supply D (5 bases each). Germline V gene lookup returns CDR1 LNHNV and CDR2 YYDKDF (reference sequence). Trimming cost V 11 bases and J 7 bases, with 17 bases left between them. The CDR3 is 13 amino acids. The CDR3 DNA reads as TGTGCCTACGGGATGGGGGATGGCGGGGAGCTGTTTTTT. It yields the protein CAYGMGDGGELFF.

The CDR3 protein is CASSPDGSSYEQYF. DNA for the CDR3: TGTGCCAGCAGCCCGGACGGAAGCTCCTACGAGCAGTACTTC. J is TRBJ2-7 and V is TRBV7-9; D gene ambiguous. Germline lookup yields CDR1 SEHNR and CDR2 FQNEAQ (reference sequence). The V and J ends lost 5 bases and 0 bases respectively, with 11 bases between them. The CDR3 sequence is 14 residues long.

This clonotype was found many times. The chain uses TRBV3-1 and TRBJ1-2; 8 bases agree with TRBD1. Trimming took 5 bases from V and 7 from J; bases not matched to a gene: 6. Germline-derived CDR1 and CDR2 are LGHDT and YNNKEL (reference sequence). The length of the CDR3 is 13 residues. CDR3 DNA sequence: TGTGCCAGCAGCGGACGAGACAGGGGTGGCTACACCTTC. Its protein product is CASSGRDRGGYTF.